The clone carrying this T cell receptor beta chain was counted many times. Its antigen is not identified. Through MiXCR, TCRdb re-clonotyped the PCR reads. The data contain about 33,000 clones, around 15% of them singletons. This sample is part of a study of metastatic and nonmetastatic thyroid tumors. Study-wide background: Repertoires of blood and of tissue (tumor or nodule) from malignant and benign thyroid patients were compared. The study's findings and limits: It was reportedly found that TCR beta diversity was significantly higher in malignant thyroid tumors than in benign nodules, a difference seen in both blood and tumor samples.

Patients underwent thyroid surgery, and none had received any treatment before it. This CDR3 is 15 amino acids long. V lost 10 bases to trimming and J lost 6 bases, with 23 bases between them. The germline gives CDR1 MNHNS, CDR2 SASEGT. The receptor was isolated from a female donor with papillary thyroid cancer or a benign thyroid nodule (not recorded which). Some clones in this sample may be carry-over from other donors' samples. Sample: blood. This chain joins TRBV6-1 and TRBJ2-3; a possible D gene is TRBD1 (5 bases). The CDR3 bases are TGTGCCACCAAGGGTCTTAATGATGGGGCGGATACGCAGTATTTT. Amino acid sequence: CATKGLNDGADTQYF.